This T cell receptor beta chain was recorded in a study of blood T cells in healthy people across ages. Concerning this clonotype itself: Its ends do not fully match the called genes, so a read error is possible.

Germline-derived CDR1 and CDR2 are LGHDT and YNNKEL (reference sequence). This CDR3 contains 11 residues. The use of a sample-barcoded 5' primer and a J-beta primer mix characterized a second PCR of about 6 to 11 cycles. In TCRdb, the 5' RACE reads were re-called with MiXCR into one record per CDR3 protein. The profile shows about 580,000 distinct CDR3 sequences, less than 60% of them singletons. The sequence was obtained from a man older than 75 in good health. The rearrangement uses TRBV3-1 and TRBJ2-7; D uncertain. Material for sequencing was blood. Here the CDR3 reads CASSLAYERYF. Written as DNA, the CDR3 is TGTGCCAGCAGCCTCGCCTACGAGCGGTACTTC.